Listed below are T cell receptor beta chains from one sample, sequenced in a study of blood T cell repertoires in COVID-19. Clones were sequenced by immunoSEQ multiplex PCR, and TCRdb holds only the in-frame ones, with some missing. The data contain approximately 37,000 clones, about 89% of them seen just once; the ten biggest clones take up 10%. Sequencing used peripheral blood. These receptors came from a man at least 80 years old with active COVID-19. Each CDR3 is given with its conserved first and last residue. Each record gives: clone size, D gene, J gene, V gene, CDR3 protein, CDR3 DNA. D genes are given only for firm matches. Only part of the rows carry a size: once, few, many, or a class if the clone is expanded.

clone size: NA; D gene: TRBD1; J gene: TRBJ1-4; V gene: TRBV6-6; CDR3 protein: CASSYGTAYEKLFF; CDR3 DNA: TGTGCCAGCAGTTACGGGACAGCATATGAAAAACTGTTTTTT
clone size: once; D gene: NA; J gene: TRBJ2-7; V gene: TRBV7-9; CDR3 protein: CASSPRGLAREQYF; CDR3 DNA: TGTGCCAGCAGCCCAAGGGGCCTGGCGCGGGAGCAGTACTTC
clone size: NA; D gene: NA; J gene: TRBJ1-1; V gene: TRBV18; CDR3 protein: CASSTGSGLAFF; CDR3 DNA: TGTGCCAGCTCCACCGGGTCTGGGTTGGCTTTCTTT
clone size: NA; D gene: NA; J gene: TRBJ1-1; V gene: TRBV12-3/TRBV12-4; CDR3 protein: CASSLDSHTEAFF; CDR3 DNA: TGTGCCAGCAGTTTAGACAGTCACACTGAAGCTTTCTTT
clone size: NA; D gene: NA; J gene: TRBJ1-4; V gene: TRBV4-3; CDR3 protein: CASSQEGLLNEKLFF; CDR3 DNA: TGCGCCAGCAGCCAAGAAGGACTGCTCAATGAAAAACTGTTTTTT
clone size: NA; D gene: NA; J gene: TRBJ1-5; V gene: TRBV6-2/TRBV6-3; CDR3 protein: CASRYGSGRNQPQHF; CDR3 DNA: TGTGCCAGCAGGTACGGATCGGGTCGGAATCAGCCCCAGCATTTT
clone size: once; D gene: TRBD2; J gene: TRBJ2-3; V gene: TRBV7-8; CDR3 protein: CASSHRLAGEGTQYF; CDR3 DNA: TGTGCCAGCAGCCACAGACTAGCGGGAGAGGGTACGCAGTATTTT
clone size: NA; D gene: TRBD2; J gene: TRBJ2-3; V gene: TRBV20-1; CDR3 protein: CSASHTSGNTDTQYF; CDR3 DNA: TGCAGTGCTAGTCATACTAGCGGAAACACAGATACGCAGTATTTT
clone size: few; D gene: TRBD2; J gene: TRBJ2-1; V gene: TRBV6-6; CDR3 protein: CASSSNPGLAMGQFF; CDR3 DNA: TGTGCCAGCAGTAGCAACCCGGGACTAGCGATGGGGCAGTTCTTC
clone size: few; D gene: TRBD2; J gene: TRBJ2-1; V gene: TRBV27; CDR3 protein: CASSQGGPGSSYNEQFF; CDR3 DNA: TGTGCCAGCTCTCAGGGAGGGCCGGGGAGCTCCTACAATGAGCAGTTCTTC
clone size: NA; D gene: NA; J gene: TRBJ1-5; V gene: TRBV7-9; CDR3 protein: CAIAGGAFGNQPQHF; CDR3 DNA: TGTGCGATTGCGGGGGGGGCTTTCGGCAATCAGCCCCAGCATTTT
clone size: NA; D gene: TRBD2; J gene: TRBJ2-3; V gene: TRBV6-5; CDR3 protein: CASSYSLAELTDTQYF; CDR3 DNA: TGTGCCAGCAGTTACTCACTAGCGGAGCTCACAGATACGCAGTATTTT
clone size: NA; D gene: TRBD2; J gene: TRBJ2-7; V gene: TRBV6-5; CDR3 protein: CASSLTSGVYEQYF; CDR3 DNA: TGTGCCAGCAGCCTCACTAGCGGGGTCTACGAGCAGTACTTC
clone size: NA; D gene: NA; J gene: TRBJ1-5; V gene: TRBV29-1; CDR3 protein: CSVVGVGGAGNQPQHF; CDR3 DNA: TGCAGCGTTGTCGGGGTTGGAGGGGCGGGCAATCAGCCCCAGCATTTT
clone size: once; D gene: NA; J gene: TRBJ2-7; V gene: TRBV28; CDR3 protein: CASSTGGGSDSYEQYF; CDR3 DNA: TGTGCCAGCTCAACCGGGGGCGGGAGCGACTCCTACGAGCAGTACTTC
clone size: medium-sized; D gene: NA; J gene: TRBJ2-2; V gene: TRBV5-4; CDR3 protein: CASSQAGGEETGELFF; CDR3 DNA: TGTGCCAGCAGCCAGGCCGGAGGGGAGGAAACCGGGGAGCTGTTTTTT
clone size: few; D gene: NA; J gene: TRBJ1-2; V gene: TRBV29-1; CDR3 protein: CSVEEGYGYTF; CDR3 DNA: TGCAGCGTTGAGGAGGGCTATGGCTACACCTTC
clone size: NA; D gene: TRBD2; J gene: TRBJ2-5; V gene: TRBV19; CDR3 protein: CASSSRTSGQETQYF; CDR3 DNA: TGTGCCAGTAGTTCCCGGACTAGCGGCCAAGAGACCCAGTACTTC
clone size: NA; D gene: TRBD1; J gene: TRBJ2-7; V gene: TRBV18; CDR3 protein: CASSGTEDYEQYF; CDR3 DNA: TGTGCCAGCTCCGGGACAGAAGACTACGAGCAGTACTTC
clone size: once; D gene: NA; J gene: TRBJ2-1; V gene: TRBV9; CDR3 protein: CASSPLRGEARGDEQFF; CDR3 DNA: TGTGCCAGCAGCCCCCTACGTGGGGAGGCCAGAGGCGATGAGCAGTTCTTC
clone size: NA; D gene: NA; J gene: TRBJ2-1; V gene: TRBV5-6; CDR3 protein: CASSSDGILDNEQFF; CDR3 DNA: TGTGCCAGCAGCTCGGACGGGATCTTGGACAATGAGCAGTTCTTC
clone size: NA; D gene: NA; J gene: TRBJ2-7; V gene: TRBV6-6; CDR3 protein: CASSYSGLEQYF; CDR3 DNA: TGTGCCAGCAGTTACTCCGGTCTCGAGCAGTACTTC
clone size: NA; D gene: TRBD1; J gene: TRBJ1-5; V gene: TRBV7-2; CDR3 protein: CASSLETGFGNQPQHF; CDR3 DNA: TGTGCCAGCAGCTTAGAGACAGGGTTTGGCAATCAGCCCCAGCATTTT
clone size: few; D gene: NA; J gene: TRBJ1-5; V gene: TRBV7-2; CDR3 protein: CASSFSDRNQPQHF; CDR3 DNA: TGTGCCAGCAGCTTCTCGGACAGAAATCAGCCCCAGCATTTT
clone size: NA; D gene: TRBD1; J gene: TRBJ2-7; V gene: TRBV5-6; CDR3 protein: CASSTDRGEQYF; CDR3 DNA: TGTGCCAGCAGCACGGACAGGGGCGAGCAGTACTTC
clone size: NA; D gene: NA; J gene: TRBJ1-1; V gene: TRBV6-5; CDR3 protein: CASRRPGLTEAFF; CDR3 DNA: TGTGCCAGCAGGCGTCCGGGACTTACTGAAGCTTTCTTT